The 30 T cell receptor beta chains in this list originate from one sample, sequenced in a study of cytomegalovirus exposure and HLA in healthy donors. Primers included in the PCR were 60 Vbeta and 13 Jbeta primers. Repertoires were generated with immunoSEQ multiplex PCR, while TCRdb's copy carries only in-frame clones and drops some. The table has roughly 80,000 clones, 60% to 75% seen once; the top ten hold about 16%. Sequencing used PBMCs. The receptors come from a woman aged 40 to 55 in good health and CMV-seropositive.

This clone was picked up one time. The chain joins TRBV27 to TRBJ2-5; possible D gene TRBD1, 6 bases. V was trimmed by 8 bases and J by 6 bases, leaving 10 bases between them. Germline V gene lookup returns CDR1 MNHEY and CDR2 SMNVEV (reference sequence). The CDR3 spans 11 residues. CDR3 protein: CASRTGKTQYF. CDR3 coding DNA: TGTGCCAGCCGTACAGGGAAGACCCAGTACTTC.

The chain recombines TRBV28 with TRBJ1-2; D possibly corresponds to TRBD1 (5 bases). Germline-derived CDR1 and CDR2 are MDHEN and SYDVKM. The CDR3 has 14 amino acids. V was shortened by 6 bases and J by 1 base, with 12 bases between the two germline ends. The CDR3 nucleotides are TGTGCCAGCAGCCTGTTGACAGTTAACTATGGCTACACCTTC. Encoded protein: CASSLLTVNYGYTF.

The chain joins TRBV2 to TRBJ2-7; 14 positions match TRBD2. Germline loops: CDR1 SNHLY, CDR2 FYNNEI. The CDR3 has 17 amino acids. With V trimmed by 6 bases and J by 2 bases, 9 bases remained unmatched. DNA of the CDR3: TGTGCCAGCAGAGAGAGACTAGCGGGAGGGAGGACCTACGAGCAGTACTTC. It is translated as CASRERLAGGRTYEQYF.

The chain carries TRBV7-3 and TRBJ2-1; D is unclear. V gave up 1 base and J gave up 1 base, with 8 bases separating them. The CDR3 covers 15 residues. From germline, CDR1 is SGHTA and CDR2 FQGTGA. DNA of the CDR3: TGTGCCAGCAGCTTAAGCCGCGGTTCCTACAATGAGCAGTTCTTC. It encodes CASSLSRGSYNEQFF.

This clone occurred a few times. Written as DNA, the CDR3 is TGCGCCAGCAGCCCGTTGACAGGGGGCGTTGAAGCTTTCTTT. Residues: CASSPLTGGVEAFF. V is TRBV5-1 and J is TRBJ1-1; 10 bases line up with TRBD1. Germline V gives CDR1 SGHRS, CDR2 YFSETQ. V shed 4 bases and J 7 bases; nucleotides not matched to a gene: 7. The CDR3 consists of 14 residues. Together with reference TRBV5-1 and TRBJ1-1, the CDR3 gives the full variable domain: KAGVTQTPRYLIKTRGQQVTLSCSPISGHRSVSWYQQTPGQGLQFLFEYFSETQRNKGNFPGRFSGRQFSNSRSEMNVSTLELGDSALYLCASSPLTGGVEAFFGQGTRLTVV.

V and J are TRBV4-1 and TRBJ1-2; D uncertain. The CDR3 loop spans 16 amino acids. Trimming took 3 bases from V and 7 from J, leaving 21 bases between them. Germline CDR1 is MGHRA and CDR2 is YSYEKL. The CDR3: CASSHKADRGFIGYTF. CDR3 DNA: TGCGCCAGCAGCCACAAAGCAGACCGAGGGTTTATTGGCTACACCTTC.

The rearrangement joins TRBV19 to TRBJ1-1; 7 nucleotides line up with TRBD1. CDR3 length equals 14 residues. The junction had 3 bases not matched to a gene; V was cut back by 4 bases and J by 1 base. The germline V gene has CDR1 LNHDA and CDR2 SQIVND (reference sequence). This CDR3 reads CASSTTGRNTEAFF. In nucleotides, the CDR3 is TGTGCCAGTAGTACGACAGGGAGGAACACTGAAGCTTTCTTT.

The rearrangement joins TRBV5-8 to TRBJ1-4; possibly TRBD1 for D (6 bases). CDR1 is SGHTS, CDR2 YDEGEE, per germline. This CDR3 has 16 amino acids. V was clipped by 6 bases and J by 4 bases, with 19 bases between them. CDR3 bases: TGTGCCAGCAACCGTTTGTCGGACAGAAATAATGAAAAACTGTTTTTT. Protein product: CASNRLSDRNNEKLFF.

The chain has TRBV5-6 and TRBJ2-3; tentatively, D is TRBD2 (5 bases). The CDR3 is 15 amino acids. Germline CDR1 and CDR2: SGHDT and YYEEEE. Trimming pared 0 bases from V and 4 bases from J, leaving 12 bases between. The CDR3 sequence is CASSLVSGRPDTQYF. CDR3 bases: TGTGCCAGCAGCTTGGTGAGCGGAAGACCAGATACGCAGTATTTT.

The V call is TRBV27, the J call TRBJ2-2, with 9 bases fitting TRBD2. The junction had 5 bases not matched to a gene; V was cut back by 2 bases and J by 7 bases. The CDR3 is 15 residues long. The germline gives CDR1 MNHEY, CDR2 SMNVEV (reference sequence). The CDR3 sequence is CASSLGGRAVGELFF. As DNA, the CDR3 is TGTGCCAGCAGTTTAGGCGGGAGGGCCGTCGGGGAGCTGTTTTTT.

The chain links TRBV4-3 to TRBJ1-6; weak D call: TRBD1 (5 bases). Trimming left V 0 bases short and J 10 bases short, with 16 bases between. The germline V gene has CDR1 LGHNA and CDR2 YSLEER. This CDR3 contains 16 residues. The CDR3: CASSQDWGQVGSPLHF. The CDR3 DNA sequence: TGCGCCAGCAGCCAAGATTGGGGCCAGGTGGGGTCACCCCTCCACTTT.

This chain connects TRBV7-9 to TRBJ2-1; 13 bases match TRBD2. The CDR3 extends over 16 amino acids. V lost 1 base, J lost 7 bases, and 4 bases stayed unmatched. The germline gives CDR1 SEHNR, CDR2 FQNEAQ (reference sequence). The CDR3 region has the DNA TGTGCCAGCAGCTTAGGGGGGACTAGCGGGACAAATGAGCAGTTCTTC. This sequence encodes CASSLGGTSGTNEQFF.

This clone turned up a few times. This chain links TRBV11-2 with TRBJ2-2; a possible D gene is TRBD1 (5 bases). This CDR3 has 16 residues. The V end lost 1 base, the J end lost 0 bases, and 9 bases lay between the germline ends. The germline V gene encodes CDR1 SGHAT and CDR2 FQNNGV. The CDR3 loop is CASSLVLTANTGELFF. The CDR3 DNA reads TGTGCCAGCAGCTTAGTCCTGACAGCGAACACCGGGGAGCTGTTTTTT.

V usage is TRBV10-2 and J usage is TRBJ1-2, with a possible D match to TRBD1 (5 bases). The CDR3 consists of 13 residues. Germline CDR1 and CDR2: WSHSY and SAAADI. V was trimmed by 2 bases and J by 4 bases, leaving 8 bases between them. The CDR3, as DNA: TGCGCCAGCAGTGAGAGGCAGGGCTATGGCTACACCTTC. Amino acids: CASSERQGYGYTF.

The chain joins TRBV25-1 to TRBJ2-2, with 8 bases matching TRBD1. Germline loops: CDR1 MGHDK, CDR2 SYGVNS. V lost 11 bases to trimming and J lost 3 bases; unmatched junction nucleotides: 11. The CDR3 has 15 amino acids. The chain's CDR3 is CAAGQGGRDTGELFF. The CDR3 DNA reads TGTGCCGCAGGACAGGGTGGGCGAGACACCGGGGAGCTGTTTTTT.

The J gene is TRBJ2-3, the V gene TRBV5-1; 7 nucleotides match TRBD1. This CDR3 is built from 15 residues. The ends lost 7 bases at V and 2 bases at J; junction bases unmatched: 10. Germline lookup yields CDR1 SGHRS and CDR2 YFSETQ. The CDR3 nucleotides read TGCGCCAGCCGAGGGAAGACAGGGTTCACAGATACGCAGTATTTT. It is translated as CASRGKTGFTDTQYF.

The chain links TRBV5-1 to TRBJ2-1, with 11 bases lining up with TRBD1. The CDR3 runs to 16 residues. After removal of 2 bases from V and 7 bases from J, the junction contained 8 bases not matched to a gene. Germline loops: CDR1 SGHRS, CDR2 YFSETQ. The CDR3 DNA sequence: TGCGCCAGCAGCTTTGGGACAGGGGGTCAAGGGAATGAGCAGTTCTTC. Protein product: CASSFGTGGQGNEQFF.

CDR3 sequence reads: CATSRDGAFTDTQYF. The CDR3 nucleotides read TGTGCCACCAGCAGAGATGGGGCATTCACAGATACGCAGTATTTT. This chain links TRBV15 with TRBJ2-3; D is possibly TRBD1 (5 bases). CDR1 LNHNV and CDR2 YYDKDF come from the germline V gene (reference sequence). The CDR3 has 15 residues. Deletions cut 0 bases from V and 2 bases from J, with 9 bases between.

The CDR3 spells CASSQGGWREKLFF. For the CDR3, the DNA is TGTGCCAGCTCGCAAGGGGGCTGGCGCGAAAAACTGTTTTTT. The chain couples TRBV18 to TRBJ1-4, with 7 bases identical to TRBD1. From germline, CDR1 is KGHSH and CDR2 LQKENI. CDR3 length: 14 residues. V was clipped by 6 bases and J by 8 bases; unmatched bases: 9.

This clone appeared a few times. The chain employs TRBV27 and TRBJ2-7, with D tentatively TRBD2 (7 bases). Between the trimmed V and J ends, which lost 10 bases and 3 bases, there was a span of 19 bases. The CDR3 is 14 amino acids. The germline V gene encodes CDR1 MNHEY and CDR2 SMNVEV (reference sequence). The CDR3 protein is CATKGGANLYEQYF. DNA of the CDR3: TGTGCCACCAAGGGGGGGGCGAATCTCTACGAGCAGTACTTC.

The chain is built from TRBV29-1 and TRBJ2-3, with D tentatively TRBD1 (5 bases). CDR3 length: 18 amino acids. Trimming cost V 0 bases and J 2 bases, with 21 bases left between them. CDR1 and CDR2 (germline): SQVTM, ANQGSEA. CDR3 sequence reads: CSVEDRGHPPSITDTQYF. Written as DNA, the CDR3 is TGCAGCGTTGAAGATCGTGGACATCCACCCAGTATCACAGATACGCAGTATTTT.

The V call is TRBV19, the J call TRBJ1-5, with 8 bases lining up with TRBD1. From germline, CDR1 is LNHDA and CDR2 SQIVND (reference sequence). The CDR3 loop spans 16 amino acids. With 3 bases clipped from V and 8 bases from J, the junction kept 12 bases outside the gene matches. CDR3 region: CASSMGGTGPIEPQHF. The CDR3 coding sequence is TGTGCCAGTAGTATGGGAGGGACAGGTCCGATAGAGCCCCAGCATTTT.

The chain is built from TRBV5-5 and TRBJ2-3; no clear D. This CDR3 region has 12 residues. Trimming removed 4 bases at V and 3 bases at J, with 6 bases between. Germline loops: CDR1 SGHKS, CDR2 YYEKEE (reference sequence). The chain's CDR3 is CASSQATDTQYF. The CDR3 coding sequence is TGTGCCAGCAGCCAGGCTACAGATACGCAGTATTTT. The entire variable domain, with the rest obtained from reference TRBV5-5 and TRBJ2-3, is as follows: DAGVTQSPTHLIKTRGQQVTLRCSPISGHKSVSWYQQVLGQGPQFIFQYYEKEERGRGNFPDRFSARQFPNYSSELNVNALLLGDSALYLCASSQATDTQYFGPGTRLTVL.

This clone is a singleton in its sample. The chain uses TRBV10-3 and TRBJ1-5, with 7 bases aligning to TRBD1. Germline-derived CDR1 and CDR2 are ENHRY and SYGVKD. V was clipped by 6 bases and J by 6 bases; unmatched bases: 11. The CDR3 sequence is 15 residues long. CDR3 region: CAIRDGTAPGQPQHF. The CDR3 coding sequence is TGTGCCATCAGAGACGGGACAGCCCCCGGTCAGCCCCAGCATTTT.

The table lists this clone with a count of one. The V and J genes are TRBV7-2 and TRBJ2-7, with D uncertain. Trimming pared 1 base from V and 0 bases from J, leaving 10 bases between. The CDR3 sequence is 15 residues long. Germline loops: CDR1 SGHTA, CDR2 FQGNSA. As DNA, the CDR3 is TGTGCCAGCAGCTTAGGACAATTGAGCTCCTACGAGCAGTACTTC. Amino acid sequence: CASSLGQLSSYEQYF.

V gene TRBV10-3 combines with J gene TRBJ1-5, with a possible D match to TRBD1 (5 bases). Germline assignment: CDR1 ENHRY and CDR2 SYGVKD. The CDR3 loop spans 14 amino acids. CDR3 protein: CATGGGRDNQPQHF. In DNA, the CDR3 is TGTGCTACCGGGGGGGGGAGGGACAATCAGCCCCAGCATTTT.

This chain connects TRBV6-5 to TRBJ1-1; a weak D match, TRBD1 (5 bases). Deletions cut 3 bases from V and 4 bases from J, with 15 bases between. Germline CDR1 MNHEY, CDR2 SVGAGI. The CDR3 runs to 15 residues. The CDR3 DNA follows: TGTGCCAGCAGTTATGCCTCGGGGGTTGCCACTGAAGCTTTCTTT. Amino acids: CASSYASGVATEAFF.

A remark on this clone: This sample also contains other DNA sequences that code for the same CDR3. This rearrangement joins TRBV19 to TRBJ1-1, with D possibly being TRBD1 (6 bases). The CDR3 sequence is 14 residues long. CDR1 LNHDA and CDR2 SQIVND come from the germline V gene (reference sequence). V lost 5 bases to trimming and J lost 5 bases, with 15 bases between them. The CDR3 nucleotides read TGTGCCAGTAGTCCGCCCCGTGGACAGACTGAAGCTTTCTTT. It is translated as CASSPPRGQTEAFF.

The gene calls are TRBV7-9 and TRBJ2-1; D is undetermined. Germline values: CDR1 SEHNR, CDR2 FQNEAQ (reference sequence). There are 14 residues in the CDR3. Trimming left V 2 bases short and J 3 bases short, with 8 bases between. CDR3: CASSLLGSYNEQFF. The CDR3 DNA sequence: TGTGCCAGCAGCTTATTGGGCAGCTACAATGAGCAGTTCTTC.

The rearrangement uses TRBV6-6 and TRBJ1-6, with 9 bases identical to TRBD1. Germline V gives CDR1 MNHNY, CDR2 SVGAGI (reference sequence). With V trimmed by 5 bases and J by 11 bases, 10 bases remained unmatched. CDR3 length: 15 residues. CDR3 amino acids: CASSHIGTGKPPLHF. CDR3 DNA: TGTGCCAGCAGTCACATCGGGACAGGGAAACCACCCCTCCACTTT.